The source of this T cell receptor (beta chain) is a study of regulatory T cells in long-lasting Graves disease. This clonotype was observed a few times. CDR3 length: 17 residues. Per the germline V gene, CDR1 is LNHNV and CDR2 is YYDKDF (reference sequence). With 5 bases clipped from V and 0 bases from J, the junction kept 6 bases outside the gene matches. Arm-PCR of CDR3 regions and iRepertoire HTBI primers were used to build TCR beta libraries. Using its own MiXCR run on the multiplex PCR reads, TCRdb lists one record per CDR3 protein. Of 500,000 or so distinct CDR3 sequences in the sample, 15% to 20% are singletons; the top ten hold about 12%. Time point in this sample: newly diagnosed GD, antithyroid drugs for less than 3 months. PBMC-extracted RNA yielded the TCR library. These sequences were also reported in another study, on T cells in Graves' hyperthyroidism and ophthalmopathy.

This clonotype originated in a man aged 35 to 55 with Graves disease. The chain is built from TRBV15 and TRBJ1-4, with TRBD1 identical over 10 bases. This specimen was peripheral blood mononuclear cells (PBMCs), taken at new diagnosis, from a patient treated with antithyroid drugs. The CDR3 is CATSVPGQGPTNEKLFF. Here the CDR3 DNA reads TGTGCCACCAGCGTTCCGGGACAGGGGCCAACTAATGAAAAACTGTTTTTT. Looking up the rest from reference TRBV15 and TRBJ1-4 gives the full variable domain: DAMVIQNPRYQVTQFGKPVTLSCSQTLNHNVMYWYQQKSSQAPKLLFHYYDKDFNNEADTPDNFQSRRPNTSFCFLDIRSPGLGDTAMYLCATSVPGQGPTNEKLFFGSGTQLSVL.